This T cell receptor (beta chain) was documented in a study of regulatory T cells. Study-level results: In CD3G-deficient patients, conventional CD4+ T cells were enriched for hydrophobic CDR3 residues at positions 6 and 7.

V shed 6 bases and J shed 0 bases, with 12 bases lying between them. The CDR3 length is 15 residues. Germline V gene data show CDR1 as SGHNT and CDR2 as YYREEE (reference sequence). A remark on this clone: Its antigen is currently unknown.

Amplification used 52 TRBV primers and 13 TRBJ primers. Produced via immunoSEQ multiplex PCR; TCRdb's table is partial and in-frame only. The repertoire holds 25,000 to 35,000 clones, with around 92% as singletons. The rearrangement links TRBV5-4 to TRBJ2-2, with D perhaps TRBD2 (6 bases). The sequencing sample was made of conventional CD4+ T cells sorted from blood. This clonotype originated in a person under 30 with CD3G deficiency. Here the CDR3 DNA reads TGTGCCAGCACTCTTAGCGGCCCGAACACCGGGGAGCTGTTTTTT. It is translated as CASTLSGPNTGELFF.